Below, one TCR beta chain is given with its context. This entry belongs to a study of siplizumab effects on memory and regulatory T cells. TCRdb keeps only in-frame clones here, not all; method: immunoSEQ multiplex PCR. The table includes 100,000 to 110,000 clones, 91% detected once. Material for sequencing was CD4+ T cells sorted from blood. The sequence derives from a human donor in good health.

Here the CDR3 reads CASSPQSARFYNEQFF. CDR3 nucleotide sequence: TGTGCCAGCAGCCCCCAGTCCGCCCGTTTCTACAATGAGCAGTTCTTC. This chain links TRBV9 with TRBJ2-1; D ambiguous. V lost 4 bases, J lost 3 bases, and 17 bases lay in between. CDR1 is SGDLS, CDR2 YYNGEE, per germline. This CDR3 comprises 16 residues.